This T cell receptor (beta chain) was recorded in a study of cytomegalovirus exposure and HLA in healthy donors. Overall study findings and caveats: A link between a missense DCLRE1C variant and TCR beta V- and J-gene trimming emerged from a later analysis. Roughly uniform sequencing depth across donors was assumed, possibly incorrectly.

On this clone: The target antigen is unknown.

As for the donors, each was a healthy bone marrow donor. This PCR relied on a set of 60 Vbeta primers and 13 Jbeta primers. Repertoires were generated with immunoSEQ multiplex PCR, while TCRdb's copy carries only in-frame clones and drops some. The sample holds 150,000 or so clones. CDR3 length equals 15 residues. Germline V gene lookup returns CDR1 MNHNS and CDR2 SASEGT. V lost 2 bases, J lost 5 bases, and 6 bases stayed unmatched. This chain links TRBV6-1 with TRBJ2-5; 9 bases map to TRBD2. The sequence was obtained from a woman under 30 in good health and CMV-seronegative. The sample taken for sequencing was PBMCs. CDR3 sequence: CASSEWNSGSETQYF. The CDR3 bases are TGTGCCAGCAGTGAATGGAATAGCGGGAGTGAGACCCAGTACTTC.